This entry concerns a single T cell receptor (beta chain). Its antigen remains unknown. TCR beta cDNA was made from 500 ng total RNA with a constant-region primer. Each TCR beta library was derived from three nested multiplex PCR rounds that employed slightly modified ARM-PCR. A C-beta reverse primer and TRBV1-TRBV30 forward primers served in each of the first two PCR rounds, at 10 cycles apiece. TCRdb redid the calling of the multiplex PCR reads with MiXCR, one entry per CDR3 protein. The table records around 35,000 distinct CDR3 sequences, more than 70% of them present only once. These data are taken from a study of tumor-infiltrating lymphocytes in primary liver carcinoma. It was from approximately 20-30 mg of unsorted bulk tissue that RNA and DNA were co-extracted. General study points: Among the pair types, tumor region pairs showed more overlap than tumor-adjacent and tumor-blood pairs.

V trimming: 4 bases; J trimming: 7 bases; junction bases outside the gene matches: 9. The CDR3 length is 15 residues. Germline V gene data show CDR1 as SGHDT and CDR2 as YYEEEE. The sample consisted of tumor-adjacent normal liver tissue. The TCR sequence derives from a middle-aged man with primary liver carcinoma and hepatitis B virus infection. The chain joins TRBV5-6 to TRBJ2-3; 10 bases are shared with TRBD1. CDR3 sequence reads: CASSPETGGLHTQYF. In DNA, the CDR3 is TGTGCCAGCAGCCCGGAGACAGGGGGCCTGCATACGCAGTATTTT.